The 15 T cell receptor beta chains in this list originate from one sample, sequenced in a study of cytomegalovirus exposure and HLA in healthy donors. It was with 60 Vbeta and 13 Jbeta primers that the PCR ran. Assay: immunoSEQ multiplex PCR; the TCRdb copy retains only in-frame clones and omits some. The data show some 190,000 clones, around 78% seen once. The sequencing sample was made of PBMCs. These receptors all stem from a man aged 18 to 29 in good health and CMV-seronegative.

This chain joins TRBV28 and TRBJ1-5; D possibly corresponds to TRBD1 (6 bases). The CDR3 contains 16 residues. The V gene lost 2 bases and the J gene lost 9 bases, with 20 bases spanning the gap. Germline V gene data show CDR1 as MDHEN and CDR2 as SYDVKM. CDR3 coding DNA: TGTGCCAGCAGTTTACGCGGGGGCAGGGTGGGAGGGCCCCAGCATTTT. Its protein product is CASSLRGGRVGGPQHF.

The chain recombines TRBV5-1 with TRBJ2-2; the D gene is possibly TRBD2 (6 bases). The V end was cut by 10 bases, the J end by 3 bases, with 13 bases between. CDR3 length equals 13 residues. CDR1 and CDR2 (germline): SGHRS, YFSETQ. In nucleotides, the CDR3 is TGCGCCGCACGGGGGACGGACACCGGGGAGCTGTTTTTT. Its translation: CAARGTDTGELFF.

V and J are TRBV11-2 and TRBJ2-1, with D tentatively TRBD2 (5 bases). V lost 5 bases, J lost 4 bases, and 18 bases lay in between. The CDR3 length is 16 residues. The germline gives CDR1 SGHAT, CDR2 FQNNGV. This chain's CDR3 is CASSPRETIEYNEQFF. The DNA of the CDR3 is TGTGCCAGCAGCCCCCGCGAGACTATCGAGTACAATGAGCAGTTCTTC.

This chain connects TRBV6-4 to TRBJ1-6; tentative D call: TRBD1 (6 bases). The germline V gene encodes CDR1 MRHNA and CDR2 SNTAGT. CDR3 size: 13 residues. Trimming took off 9 bases at V and 10 bases at J, with 16 bases between the two ends. In DNA form, the CDR3 reads TGTGCCAGTTCCGGGACACTCTCCTCACCCCTCCACTTT. Encoded protein: CASSGTLSSPLHF.

This clone has just one count. The gene calls are TRBV2 and TRBJ2-2; 8 positions match TRBD1. The CDR3 is made up of 14 amino acids. V gave up 10 bases and J gave up 4 bases; unmatched junction bases: 8. Germline CDR1 is SNHLY and CDR2 is FYNNEI. DNA for the CDR3: TGTGCCACCAGGACAGGGAGACGCACCGGGGAGCTGTTTTTT. Translating gives CATRTGRRTGELFF.

This clone was counted once. This sequence joins TRBV4-1 and TRBJ2-4; the match to TRBD2 covers 12 bases. V was clipped by 4 bases and J by 0 bases; unmatched bases: 4. This CDR3 is built from 17 residues. CDR1 MGHRA and CDR2 YSYEKL come from the germline V gene. The CDR3 is CASSPLAGGVAKNIQYF. The DNA of the CDR3 is TGCGCCAGCAGCCCGCTAGCGGGAGGGGTAGCCAAAAACATTCAGTACTTC.

Of note for this clone: The same CDR3 is also encoded by other DNA sequences in this sample. This sequence joins TRBV5-1 and TRBJ2-7; 11 positions agree with TRBD1. Trimming took 3 bases from V and 2 from J; bases not matched to a gene: 1. The CDR3 spans 14 residues. Germline V gene lookup returns CDR1 SGHRS and CDR2 YFSETQ. CDR3 coding DNA: TGCGCCAGCAGCTCGGGACAGGGGGCCTACGAGCAGTACTTC. Translated, it gives CASSSGQGAYEQYF.

The V and J genes are TRBV27 and TRBJ1-2; 7 bases fit TRBD1. Germline CDR1 and CDR2: MNHEY and SMNVEV (reference sequence). V dropped 5 bases and J dropped 8; count of bases not matched to a gene: 11. The CDR3 covers 14 residues. DNA of the CDR3: TGTGCCAGCAGTCCCAAGGGTGACAGGGACGGCTACACCTTC. It encodes CASSPKGDRDGYTF.

This rearrangement joins TRBV7-9 to TRBJ1-3, with D unresolved. The CDR3 sequence is 15 residues long. Trimming took 5 bases from V and 7 from J, leaving 18 bases between them. The V gene's germline CDR1 is SEHNR and CDR2 FQNEAQ (reference sequence). The CDR3 DNA reads as TGTGCCAGCAGCCCCCCCCGGGAGGGAAGGAACACCATATATTTT. Its translation is CASSPPREGRNTIYF.

The rearrangement links TRBV5-1 to TRBJ1-2, with 10 bases that match TRBD1. Per the germline V gene, CDR1 is SGHRS and CDR2 is YFSETQ. This CDR3 comprises 14 residues. With V trimmed by 4 bases and J by 5 bases, 5 bases remained unmatched. The CDR3 sequence is CASSAGQGLYGYTF. The CDR3 nucleotides read TGCGCCAGCAGCGCGGGACAGGGGTTATATGGCTACACCTTC. Variable domain in full (rest from reference TRBV5-1 and TRBJ1-2): KAGVTQTPRYLIKTRGQQVTLSCSPISGHRSVSWYQQTPGQGLQFLFEYFSETQRNKGNFPGRFSGRQFSNSRSEMNVSTLELGDSALYLCASSAGQGLYGYTFGSGTRLTVV.

CDR3 loop: CSVRQPGSTEAFF. CDR3 in DNA: TGCAGCGTGAGACAGCCCGGGAGCACTGAAGCTTTCTTT. The chain has TRBV29-1 and TRBJ1-1; D is perhaps TRBD1 (5 bases). From germline, CDR1 is SQVTM and CDR2 ANQGSEA. V dropped 6 bases and J dropped 4 bases, with 15 bases sitting between them. There are 13 residues in the CDR3.

The V gene is TRBV27, the J gene TRBJ2-3, with 11 bases aligning to TRBD2. Trimming removed 7 bases from V and 5 bases from J; junction bases left unmatched: 5. The CDR3 sequence is 14 residues long. The germline CDR1 and CDR2 sequences are MNHEY and SMNVEV (reference sequence). The CDR3 here is CASKRLAGIDTQYF. DNA of the CDR3: TGTGCCAGCAAGAGACTAGCGGGGATAGATACGCAGTATTTT.

The J gene is TRBJ2-3, the V gene TRBV29-1, with TRBD1 matching 11 bases. This CDR3 has 16 amino acids. The trim removed 5 bases at V and 4 bases at J, leaving 11 bases unmatched. Germline-derived CDR1 and CDR2 are SQVTM and ANQGSEA. The CDR3 coding sequence is TGCAGCGTTCGCCCCGGACAGGGGGCCGGAGCAGATACGCAGTATTTT. This codes for CSVRPGQGAGADTQYF.

The gene calls are TRBV28 and TRBJ1-1; perhaps TRBD1 as D (5 bases). Trimming left V 2 bases short and J 1 base short, with 11 bases between. The CDR3 spans 15 residues. CDR1 and CDR2 (germline): MDHEN, SYDVKM. CDR3 loop: CASSLPRGRNTEAFF. The DNA for the CDR3 is TGTGCCAGCAGTTTACCAAGGGGTAGGAACACTGAAGCTTTCTTT.

V is TRBV7-9 and J is TRBJ2-7, with D maybe TRBD1 (6 bases). Germline values: CDR1 SEHNR, CDR2 FQNEAQ (reference sequence). Trimming cost V 2 bases and J 2 bases, with 16 bases left between them. The CDR3 length is 16 residues. Written as DNA, the CDR3 is TGTGCCAGCAGCTTAAGACCGGTGGGGGCCCCCTACGAGCAGTACTTC. It is translated as CASSLRPVGAPYEQYF.